The 28 T cell receptor beta chains given below trace back to one sample, sequenced in a study of blood T cell repertoires in COVID-19. Assay used: immunoSEQ multiplex PCR; TCRdb lists only in-frame clones, some missing. Of 300,000 to 450,000 clones in the sample, 85% are singletons; the top ten hold around 3.4%. The specimen was peripheral blood. These receptors originate from a young woman with acute or convalescent COVID-19.

The gene calls are TRBV5-1 and TRBJ2-1; a weak D match, TRBD1 (6 bases). The V and J ends lost 0 bases and 6 bases respectively, with 10 bases between them. The CDR3 length is 14 residues. Germline values: CDR1 SGHRS, CDR2 YFSETQ. This CDR3 reads CASSLAQGGNEQFF. The CDR3 region has the DNA TGCGCCAGCAGCTTGGCACAGGGCGGCAATGAGCAGTTCTTC.

V and J are TRBV5-1 and TRBJ1-1; 10 nucleotides match TRBD1. The CDR3 runs 16 residues. V gave up 4 bases and J gave up 0 bases; unmatched junction bases: 6. The V gene's germline CDR1 is SGHRS and CDR2 YFSETQ. The CDR3 nucleotides are TGCGCCAGCAGCGACGGGACAGGGGCCCTGAACACTGAAGCTTTCTTT. Amino acid sequence: CASSDGTGALNTEAFF.

The chain joins TRBV29-1 to TRBJ1-1, with D hard to call. CDR1 is SQVTM, CDR2 ANQGSEA, per germline. The CDR3 sequence is 11 residues long. Trimming took 7 bases from V and 1 from J, leaving 7 bases between them. The CDR3 is CSGRENTEAFF. The DNA of the CDR3 is TGCAGCGGACGGGAGAACACTGAAGCTTTCTTT.

The rearrangement uses TRBV6-5 and TRBJ1-6; D unresolved. Germline V gene sequence: CDR1 MNHEY, CDR2 SVGAGI. V lost 0 bases to trimming and J lost 10 bases, with 7 bases between them. The CDR3 has 13 residues. CDR3 in amino acids: CASSYSRGSPLHF. The CDR3 DNA reads as TGTGCCAGCAGTTACTCGAGAGGCTCACCCCTCCACTTT.

Regarding this clone: Within the sample, other DNA sequences also encode this same CDR3. The CDR3 coding sequence is TGTGCCAGCAGCGCAACGCCGCTGACGACAGGGATTAATGGCTACACCTTC. It codes for CASSATPLTTGINGYTF. The chain is built from TRBV5-5 and TRBJ1-2, with TRBD1 identical over 7 bases. The CDR3 covers 17 residues. Germline V gene data show CDR1 as SGHKS and CDR2 as YYEKEE (reference sequence). After removal of 4 bases from V and 6 bases from J, the junction contained 18 bases not matched to a gene.

V usage is TRBV12-5 and J usage is TRBJ2-2, with TRBD2 identical over 13 bases. The CDR3 is 22 residues long. V gave up 3 bases and J gave up 5 bases; unmatched junction bases: 21. Germline V gene lookup returns CDR1 LGHNT and CDR2 FRNRAP. The CDR3: CASGFRKTSGRAQQVHTGELFF. The CDR3 DNA follows: TGTGCTAGTGGTTTCCGTAAAACTAGCGGGAGGGCTCAGCAGGTTCATACCGGGGAGCTGTTTTTT.

The chain employs TRBV29-1 and TRBJ1-1; 9 bases line up with TRBD1. This CDR3 is built from 14 residues. CDR1 and CDR2 from the germline V gene are SQVTM and ANQGSEA. V shed 4 bases and J 7 bases; nucleotides not matched to a gene: 10. CDR3 nucleotide sequence: TGCAGCGTTGTTCCGGACAGGGGTCCCTTTGAAGCTTTCTTT. Translation: CSVVPDRGPFEAFF.

This clone was counted a single time. The genes are TRBV2 and TRBJ1-3; D not certain. Trimming left V 4 bases short and J 6 bases short, with 7 bases between. The CDR3 spans 12 residues. In germline, CDR1 is SNHLY, CDR2 FYNNEI. CDR3 sequence (DNA): TGTGCCAGCAGTGTAGAGGCAAACACCATATATTTT. Protein: CASSVEANTIYF.

The chain recombines TRBV2 with TRBJ1-6; no reliable D call. CDR1 is SNHLY, CDR2 FYNNEI, per germline. V was pared by 3 bases and J by 9 bases, with 9 bases between. This CDR3 comprises 13 residues. CDR3 coding DNA: TGTGCCAGCAGTGACCCTCTATCTTCACCCCTCCACTTT. Its translation is CASSDPLSSPLHF.

The chain couples TRBV19 to TRBJ1-1; D is uncertain. The V and J ends lost 9 bases and 6 bases respectively, with 14 bases between them. The length of the CDR3 is 12 residues. Germline CDR1 LNHDA, CDR2 SQIVND (reference sequence). CDR3 nucleotide sequence: TGTGCCAGAGATCCTGGAAGCGCTGAAGCTTTCTTT. Translating gives CARDPGSAEAFF.

Only one count was recorded for this clone. The rearrangement uses TRBV21-1 and TRBJ1-2. TRBV21-1 is termed a pseudogene. This CDR3 has 15 residues. The CDR3 DNA sequence: TGTGCCAGCAGCAAAGCGGGCAGGAGGAACTATGGCTACACCTTC. Encoded protein: CASSKAGRRNYGYTF.

The chain carries TRBV19 and TRBJ2-1; 10 bases match TRBD1. V trimming: 6 bases; J trimming: 6 bases; junction bases outside the gene matches: 5. The CDR3 covers 14 residues. The germline V gene encodes CDR1 LNHDA and CDR2 SQIVND (reference sequence). CDR3 coding DNA: TGTGCCAGTAGAGACAGGGGGCCCCTCAATGAGCAGTTCTTC. The encoded protein is CASRDRGPLNEQFF.

This chain connects TRBV5-1 to TRBJ1-1; D gene ambiguous. V was shortened by 0 bases and J by 11 bases, with 14 bases between the two germline ends. The CDR3 runs to 13 residues. From germline, CDR1 is SGHRS and CDR2 YFSETQ. The chain's CDR3 is CASSLGLRQTAFF. CDR3 in DNA: TGCGCCAGCAGCTTGGGGTTGAGACAAACGGCTTTCTTT.

The chain joins TRBV30 to TRBJ2-1; a possible D gene is TRBD2 (7 bases). This CDR3 comprises 17 residues. Germline V gives CDR1 GTSNPN, CDR2 SVGIG (reference sequence). V was clipped by 5 bases and J by 9 bases, with 29 bases between them. The CDR3 DNA reads as TGTGCCTGGCATAAGAACATAGGCGGGGGCCTTTTTGGTGAGCAGTTCTTC. Translating gives CAWHKNIGGGLFGEQFF.

The V call is TRBV5-1, the J call TRBJ1-1, with 8 bases lining up with TRBD1. Germline CDR1 SGHRS, CDR2 YFSETQ. The CDR3 extends over 17 amino acids. J lost 0 bases, V lost 0 bases, and 7 bases had no gene match. In DNA, the CDR3 is TGCGCCAGCAGCTTGGAGTCTGGACAGGGAATGAACACTGAAGCTTTCTTT. It is translated as CASSLESGQGMNTEAFF.

The chain employs TRBV6-5 and TRBJ1-4; TRBD1 aligns across 7 bases. Looked up from germline, CDR1 is MNHEY and CDR2 is SVGAGI. The V and J ends lost 6 bases and 0 bases, in that order; junction bases with no gene match: 4. CDR3 length: 15 amino acids. The CDR3 loop reads CASSVGQATNEKLFF. In DNA, the CDR3 is TGTGCCAGCAGCGTCGGACAGGCAACTAATGAAAAACTGTTTTTT.

The chain uses TRBV12-3 or TRBV12-4 and TRBJ2-1, with D perhaps TRBD1 (6 bases). CDR3 size: 11 residues. V was clipped by 5 bases and J by 15 bases, with 14 bases between them. The CDR3 reads CASSHRAAMFF. DNA for the CDR3: TGTGCCAGCAGTCACAGGGCGGCCATGTTCTTC.

The DNA of the CDR3 is TGTGCCAGCAGCTCAGGGGGTCGGGATGAAGCTTTCTTT. Translation: CASSSGGRDEAFF. The chain carries TRBV5-6 and TRBJ1-1, with TRBD1 identical over 7 bases. Germline trimming cut 3 bases from V and 7 bases from J; bases unmatched to any gene: 6. Per germline, CDR1 SGHDT and CDR2 YYEEEE. The CDR3 has 13 residues. Looking up the rest from reference TRBV5-6 and TRBJ1-1 gives the full variable domain: DAGVTQSPTHLIKTRGQQVTLRCSPKSGHDTVSWYQQALGQGPQFIFQYYEEEERQRGNFPDRFSGHQFPNYSSELNVNALLLGDSALYLCASSSGGRDEAFFGQGTRLTVV.

The CDR3 spells CASSLRQGGNTEAFF. In nucleotides, the CDR3 is TGTGCCAGCAGCCTACGACAGGGTGGGAACACTGAAGCTTTCTTT. The chain links TRBV7-9 to TRBJ1-1; 7 bases fit TRBD1. Trimming cost V 5 bases and J 1 base; bases outside gene matches: 7. CDR1 and CDR2 from the germline V gene are SEHNR and FQNEAQ (reference sequence). The length of the CDR3 is 15 residues.

This clone was picked up a small number of times. The rearrangement joins TRBV30 to TRBJ1-2, with D possibly matching TRBD1 (6 bases). This CDR3 is 14 amino acids long. Germline V gene sequence: CDR1 GTSNPN, CDR2 SVGIG (reference sequence). V lost 0 bases and J 3 bases, leaving 11 bases between the germline ends. The CDR3 protein is CAWSVRPGDYGYTF. CDR3 nucleotides: TGTGCCTGGAGTGTACGGCCAGGGGACTATGGCTACACCTTC. The entire variable domain, with the rest obtained from reference TRBV30 and TRBJ1-2, is as follows: SQTIHQWPATLVQPVGSPLSLECTVEGTSNPNLYWYRQAAGRGLQLLFYSVGIGQISSEVPQNLSASRPQDRQFILSSKKLLLSDSGFYLCAWSVRPGDYGYTFGSGTRLTVV.

The chain joins TRBV6-5 to TRBJ1-2; TRBD1 matches 7 bases. CDR1 is MNHEY, CDR2 SVGAGI, per germline. Trimming cost V 0 bases and J 6 bases; bases outside gene matches: 10. This CDR3 is built from 16 residues. The CDR3 bases are TGTGCCAGCAGTTACTCGCGGGACAGTCAGACCAATGGCTACACCTTC. Its protein is CASSYSRDSQTNGYTF.

The rearrangement joins TRBV5-1 to TRBJ2-5; TRBD1 agrees at 7 bases. The CDR3 covers 13 residues. Germline loops: CDR1 SGHRS, CDR2 YFSETQ. J was trimmed by 5 bases and V by 2 bases; bases with no gene match: 3. The CDR3 DNA is TGCGCCAGCAGCTTAGGGGGCTTTGAGACCCAGTACTTC. Its translation: CASSLGGFETQYF.

The rearrangement joins TRBV28 to TRBJ1-2; TRBD1 might be the D (5 bases). This CDR3 is built from 16 residues. The V and J ends lost 2 bases and 2 bases respectively, with 15 bases between them. Per the germline V gene, CDR1 is MDHEN and CDR2 is SYDVKM. This CDR3 reads CASSLGGGLTNYGYTF. CDR3 nucleotide sequence: TGTGCCAGCAGTTTAGGGGGGGGACTGACGAACTATGGCTACACCTTC.

The rearrangement uses TRBV6-5 and TRBJ2-3; D not certain. V was cut by 1 base and J by 5 bases, with 7 bases left in between. The CDR3 is made up of 13 amino acids. Germline lookup yields CDR1 MNHEY and CDR2 SVGAGI. The CDR3 nucleotides read TGTGCCAGCAGTTACTATATCGGAGATACGCAGTATTTT. Translating it yields CASSYYIGDTQYF.

Here the CDR3 DNA reads TGTGCCAGCACCCGAACTAGGCGAGCTAGCGGGAGGGTCTCCTACAATGAGCAGTTCTTC. It codes for CASTRTRRASGRVSYNEQFF. The chain is built from TRBV28 and TRBJ2-1; 12 nucleotides match TRBD2. The CDR3 runs 20 residues. Trimming removed 7 bases from V and 0 bases from J; junction bases left unmatched: 16. Germline values: CDR1 MDHEN, CDR2 SYDVKM.

The chain carries TRBV7-3 and TRBJ1-1; D is undetermined. The CDR3 has 13 residues. V was pared by 5 bases and J by 1 base, with 8 bases between. Germline CDR1 reads SGHTA; CDR2 reads FQGTGA. CDR3 bases: TGTGCCAGCAGCCCAACAACGAACACTGAAGCTTTCTTT. This encodes CASSPTTNTEAFF.

The chain employs TRBV2 and TRBJ1-2; the match to TRBD1 covers 9 bases. CDR1 and CDR2 (germline): SNHLY, FYNNEI. The CDR3 contains 14 residues. The V gene end was trimmed by 7 bases and the J gene end by 8 bases; junction bases not matched to a gene: 11. CDR3: CASKNQGTGQGYTF. CDR3 coding DNA: TGTGCCAGCAAAAATCAAGGGACAGGGCAAGGCTACACCTTC.

The chain is built from TRBV9 and TRBJ1-2; possible D gene TRBD1, 6 bases. Per germline, CDR1 SGDLS and CDR2 YYNGEE. Trimming took 0 bases from V and 7 from J, leaving 13 bases between them. The length of the CDR3 is 14 residues. The CDR3 bases are TGTGCCAGCAGCGTAGAGACTACAGGGACTGGCTACACCTTC. This gives the protein CASSVETTGTGYTF.